This T cell receptor beta chain is from a study of blood T cell repertoires in COVID-19. Across the study: Acute and convalescent COVID-19 specimens originated in the United States, Italy and Spain. The analysed material was cDNA or gDNA that came from T cells, B-cell-depleted T cells, or PBMCs.

Repertoires were generated with immunoSEQ multiplex PCR, while TCRdb's copy carries only in-frame clones and drops some. The sample records 75,000 to 95,000 clones, 80% being singletons. CDR1 is SGHAT, CDR2 FQDESV, per germline (reference sequence). This CDR3 is 16 amino acids long. The V end was cut by 5 bases, the J end by 5 bases, with 19 bases between. This clone was counted a single time. The chain carries TRBV11-1 and TRBJ2-1; possibly TRBD2 for D (7 bases). The sequence was collected from a woman aged 35 to 49 with active or convalescent COVID-19. Sequences were obtained from peripheral blood. The CDR3 is CASSPLPGAGDNEQFF. Written as DNA, the CDR3 is TGTGCCAGCAGCCCACTCCCGGGGGCGGGGGACAATGAGCAGTTCTTC.